The 11 T cell receptor beta chains given below trace back to one sample, sequenced in a study of blood T cell repertoires in COVID-19. The data were produced by immunoSEQ multiplex PCR, yet TCRdb's version contains in-frame clones alone and is incomplete. The table lists about 210,000 clones, around 90% of them singletons. Input material: peripheral blood. These receptor sequences come from a man aged 25 to 40 with acute or convalescent COVID-19.

The chain is built from TRBV7-3 and TRBJ2-7, with D tentatively TRBD2 (6 bases). The V end lost 2 bases, the J end lost 3 bases, and 14 bases lay between the germline ends. CDR1 is SGHTA, CDR2 FQGTGA, per germline. The CDR3 contains 15 residues. The CDR3: CASSLGARGSYEQYF. The CDR3 DNA reads TGTGCCAGCAGCTTAGGGGCGCGGGGAAGCTACGAGCAGTACTTC.

This chain links TRBV19 with TRBJ1-3; perhaps TRBD1 as D (5 bases). V gave up 4 bases and J gave up 4 bases, with 14 bases separating them. The CDR3 loop spans 15 amino acids. Germline V lookup: CDR1 LNHDA, CDR2 SQIVND (reference sequence). The CDR3 DNA reads TGTGCCAGTAGTACAATTCAGGGAGGAGGAAACACCATATATTTT. Amino acid sequence: CASSTIQGGGNTIYF.

The chain carries TRBV28 and TRBJ2-5, with 9 bases matching TRBD2. The CDR3 spans 13 residues. Trimming at V came to 7 bases and at J to 2 bases, leaving 2 bases not matched to a gene. The germline CDR1 and CDR2 sequences are MDHEN and SYDVKM. The CDR3 is CASTRGGQETQYF. CDR3 nucleotides: TGTGCCAGCACGCGGGGGGGGCAAGAGACCCAGTACTTC.

The chain has TRBV9 and TRBJ2-1; weak D call: TRBD1 (6 bases). Trimming took 4 bases from V and 9 from J, leaving 14 bases between them. This CDR3 contains 13 residues. Germline values: CDR1 SGDLS, CDR2 YYNGEE. CDR3 sequence (DNA): TGTGCCAGCAGCTTTGGCGGACAGAGTGAGCAGTTCTTC. Amino acid sequence: CASSFGGQSEQFF.

V gene TRBV28 combines with J gene TRBJ2-7; 12 bases map to TRBD1. Germline trimming cut 6 bases from V and 4 bases from J; bases unmatched to any gene: 4. This CDR3 is built from 14 residues. CDR1 and CDR2 from the germline V gene are MDHEN and SYDVKM. CDR3 amino acids: CASRGQGASYEQYF. In DNA, the CDR3 is TGTGCCAGCAGGGGACAGGGGGCCTCTTACGAGCAGTACTTC.

This sequence joins TRBV6-1 and TRBJ1-5; D is perhaps TRBD1 (6 bases). The V end lost 2 bases, the J end lost 3 bases, and 8 bases lay between the germline ends. The CDR3 covers 14 residues. The germline V gene encodes CDR1 MNHNS and CDR2 SASEGT. The CDR3 bases are TGTGCCAGCAGTGAAACAGGGAACAATCAGCCCCAGCATTTT. This codes for CASSETGNNQPQHF.

This chain joins TRBV10-3 and TRBJ2-7, with a weak D call TRBD2 (6 bases). Looked up from germline, CDR1 is ENHRY and CDR2 is SYGVKD. V was cut by 6 bases and J by 0 bases, with 12 bases left in between. This CDR3 is built from 14 residues. CDR3 protein: CAISSGQSSYEQYF. Written as DNA, the CDR3 is TGTGCCATCAGCAGCGGGCAAAGCTCCTACGAGCAGTACTTC.

This rearrangement joins TRBV29-1 to TRBJ2-7; TRBD1 aligns across 7 bases. CDR3 length: 14 amino acids. Looked up from germline, CDR1 is SQVTM and CDR2 is ANQGSEA. V dropped 6 bases and J dropped 2; count of bases not matched to a gene: 10. Here the CDR3 reads CSVATRQGPYEQYF. The CDR3 nucleotides are TGCAGCGTCGCTACCCGACAGGGCCCCTACGAGCAGTACTTC.

The chain carries TRBV6-5 and TRBJ2-1, with TRBD1 as a possible D gene (5 bases). CDR1 MNHEY and CDR2 SVGAGI come from the germline V gene. This CDR3 comprises 13 residues. The V end lost 2 bases, the J end lost 7 bases, and 9 bases lay between the germline ends. The CDR3 DNA reads TGTGCCAGCAGTTACGGCTCAGGGAATGAGCAGTTCTTC. It is translated as CASSYGSGNEQFF.

This chain connects TRBV3-1 (or the pseudogene TRBV3-2) to TRBJ1-6; 7 positions match TRBD1. CDR1 is LGHDT and CDR2 is YNNKEL in the germline V gene (reference sequence). This CDR3 spans 15 amino acids. Germline trimming cut 0 bases from V and 10 bases from J; bases unmatched to any gene: 6. Written as DNA, the CDR3 is TGTGCCAGCAGCCAAGAAACAGGGGCTGTGTCACCCCTCCACTTT. Its translation is CASSQETGAVSPLHF.

V gene TRBV28 combines with J gene TRBJ2-7, with 8 bases matching TRBD1. Germline V gene data show CDR1 as MDHEN and CDR2 as SYDVKM. The CDR3 contains 14 residues. The V segment lost 6 bases and the J segment 3 bases; nucleotides outside the gene matches: 7. The CDR3 DNA is TGTGCCAGCAGCTCCGGGACAGGCAGCTACGAGCAGTACTTC. Translating gives CASSSGTGSYEQYF.